This T cell receptor (beta chain) was sequenced during a study of cytomegalovirus exposure and HLA in healthy donors. Study-level findings and limits: Both high specificity and high sensitivity reportedly marked the classifier's diagnosis of cytomegalovirus status. Cytomegalovirus-associated status was assigned to approximately 160 TCR beta chains. Later on, a genetic analysis was performed. It linked a missense variant in DCLRE1C with V- and J-gene trimming of TCR beta.

PCR was performed using 60 Vbeta and 13 Jbeta primers. Produced via immunoSEQ multiplex PCR; TCRdb's table is partial and in-frame only. The sample yields 80,000 or so clones, 74% seen once. At sampling all donors were nominally healthy, likely with unrecorded immune exposures. The CDR3 consists of 16 residues. Germline-derived CDR1 and CDR2 are SGDLS and YYNGEE. Trimming stripped 0 bases from V and 3 bases from J, with 14 bases between. In the case of this clone: Its antigen remains unidentified.

The sequenced material came from PBMCs. This TCR was recovered from a man aged 25 to 45 in good health and CMV-seropositive. V and J are TRBV9 and TRBJ2-3; no clear D gene. The CDR3 protein is CASSVGASEQTDTQYF. The CDR3 DNA reads TGTGCCAGCAGCGTAGGGGCCTCAGAGCAAACAGATACGCAGTATTTT.